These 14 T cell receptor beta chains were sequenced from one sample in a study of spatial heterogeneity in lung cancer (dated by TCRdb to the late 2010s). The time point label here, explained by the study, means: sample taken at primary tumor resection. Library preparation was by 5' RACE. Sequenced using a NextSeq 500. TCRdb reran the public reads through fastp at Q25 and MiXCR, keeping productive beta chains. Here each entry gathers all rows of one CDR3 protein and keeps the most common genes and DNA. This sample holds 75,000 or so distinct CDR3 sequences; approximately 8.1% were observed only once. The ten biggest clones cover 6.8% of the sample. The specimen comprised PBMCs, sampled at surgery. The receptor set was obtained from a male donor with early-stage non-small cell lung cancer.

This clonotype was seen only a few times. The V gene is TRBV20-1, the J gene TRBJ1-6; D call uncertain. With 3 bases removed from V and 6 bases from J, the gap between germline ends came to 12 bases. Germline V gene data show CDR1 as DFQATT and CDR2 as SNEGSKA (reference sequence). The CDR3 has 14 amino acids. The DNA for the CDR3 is TGCAGTGCTAGTGTGGCAGTTGGTAATTCACCCCTCCACTTT. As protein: CSASVAVGNSPLHF.

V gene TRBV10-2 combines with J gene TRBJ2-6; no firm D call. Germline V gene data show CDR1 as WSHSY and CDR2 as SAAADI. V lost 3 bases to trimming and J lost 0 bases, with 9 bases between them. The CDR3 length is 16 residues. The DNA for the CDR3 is TGCGCCAGCAGTGAAGGGCTGTCCTCTGGGGCCAACGTCCTGACTTTC. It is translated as CASSEGLSSGANVLTF.

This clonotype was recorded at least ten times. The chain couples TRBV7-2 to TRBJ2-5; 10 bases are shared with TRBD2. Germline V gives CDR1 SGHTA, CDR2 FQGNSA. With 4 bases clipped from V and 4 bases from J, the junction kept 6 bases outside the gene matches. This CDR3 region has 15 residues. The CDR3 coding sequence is TGTGCCAGCAGCTATGCAAGACTAGCGGGAGAGACCCAGTACTTC. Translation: CASSYARLAGETQYF.

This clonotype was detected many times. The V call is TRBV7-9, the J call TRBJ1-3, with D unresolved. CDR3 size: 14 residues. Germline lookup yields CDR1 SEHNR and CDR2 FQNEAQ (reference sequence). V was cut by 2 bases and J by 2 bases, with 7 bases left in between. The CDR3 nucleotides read TGTGCCAGCAGCTTATCCCTCCCTGGAAACACCATATATTTT. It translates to CASSLSLPGNTIYF.

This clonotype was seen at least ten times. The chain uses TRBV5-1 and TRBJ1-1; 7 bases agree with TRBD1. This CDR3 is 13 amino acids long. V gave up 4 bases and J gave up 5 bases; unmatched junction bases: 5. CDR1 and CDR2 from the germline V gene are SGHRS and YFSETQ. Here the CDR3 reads CASSVQGRTEAFF. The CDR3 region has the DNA TGCGCCAGCAGCGTACAGGGGAGGACTGAAGCTTTCTTT.

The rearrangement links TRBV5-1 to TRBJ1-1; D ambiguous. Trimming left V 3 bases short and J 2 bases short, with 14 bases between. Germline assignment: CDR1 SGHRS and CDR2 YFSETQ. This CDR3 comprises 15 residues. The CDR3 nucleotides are TGCGCCAGCAGCTCAGCGCCCCATACAAACACTGAAGCTTTCTTT. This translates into CASSSAPHTNTEAFF.

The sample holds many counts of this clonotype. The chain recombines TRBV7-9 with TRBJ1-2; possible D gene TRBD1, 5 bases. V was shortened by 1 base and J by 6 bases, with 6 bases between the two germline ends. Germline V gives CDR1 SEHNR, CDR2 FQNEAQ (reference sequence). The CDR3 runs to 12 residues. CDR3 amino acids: CASSLETDGYTF. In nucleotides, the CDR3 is TGTGCCAGCAGCTTAGAGACAGATGGCTACACCTTC.

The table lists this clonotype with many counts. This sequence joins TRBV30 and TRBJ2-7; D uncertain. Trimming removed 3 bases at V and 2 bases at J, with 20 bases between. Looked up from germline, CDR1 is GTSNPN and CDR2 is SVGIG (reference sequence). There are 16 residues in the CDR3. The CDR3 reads CAWSAVSRFTAYEQYF. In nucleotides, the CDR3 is TGTGCCTGGAGCGCAGTATCACGGTTTACCGCCTACGAGCAGTACTTC.

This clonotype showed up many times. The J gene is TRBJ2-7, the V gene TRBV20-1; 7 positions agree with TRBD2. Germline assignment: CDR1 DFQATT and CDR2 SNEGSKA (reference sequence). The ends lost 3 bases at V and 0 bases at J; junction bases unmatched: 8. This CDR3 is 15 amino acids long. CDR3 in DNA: TGCAGTGCTAGTGAGGGCCCTAGCGGCTCCTACGAGCAGTACTTC. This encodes CSASEGPSGSYEQYF.

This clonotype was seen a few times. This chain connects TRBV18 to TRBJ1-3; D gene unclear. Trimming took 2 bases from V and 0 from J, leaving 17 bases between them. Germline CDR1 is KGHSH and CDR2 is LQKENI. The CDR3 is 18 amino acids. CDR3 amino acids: CASSPYSTGILSGNTIYF. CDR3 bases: TGTGCCAGCTCACCATATAGTACTGGGATTCTCTCTGGAAACACCATATATTTT.

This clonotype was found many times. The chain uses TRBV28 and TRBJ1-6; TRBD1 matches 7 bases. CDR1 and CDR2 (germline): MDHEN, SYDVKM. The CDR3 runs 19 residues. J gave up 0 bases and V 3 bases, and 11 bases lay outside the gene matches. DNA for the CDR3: TGTGCCAGCAGTTTGGACCCCTGGACAGGCCGCTCCTATAATTCACCCCTCCACTTT. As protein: CASSLDPWTGRSYNSPLHF.

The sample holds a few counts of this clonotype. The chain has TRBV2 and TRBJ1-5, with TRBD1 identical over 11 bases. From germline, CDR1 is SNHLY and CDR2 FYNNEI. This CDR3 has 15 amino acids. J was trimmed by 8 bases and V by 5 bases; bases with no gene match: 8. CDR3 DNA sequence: TGTGCCAGCAGTTATGTCGGACAGGGGGCCGAGCCCCAGCATTTT. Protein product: CASSYVGQGAEPQHF.

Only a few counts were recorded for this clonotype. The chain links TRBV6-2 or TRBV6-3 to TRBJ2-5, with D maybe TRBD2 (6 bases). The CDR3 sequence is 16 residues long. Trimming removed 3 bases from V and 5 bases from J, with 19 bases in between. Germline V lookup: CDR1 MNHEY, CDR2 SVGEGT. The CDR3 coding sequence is TGTGCCAGCAGTTATAGCCTAGCGAGAGAAGTGGAGACCCAGTACTTC. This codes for CASSYSLAREVETQYF.

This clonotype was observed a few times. CDR3 nucleotides: TGCGCCAGCACTATCGGGACAGTTAACAATGAGCAGTTCTTC. It codes for CASTIGTVNNEQFF. The V gene is TRBV5-1, the J gene TRBJ2-1; the match to TRBD1 covers 7 bases. V shed 6 bases, J shed 5 bases, and the junction held 8 bases outside the gene matches. The CDR3 runs 14 residues. CDR1 and CDR2 from the germline V gene are SGHRS and YFSETQ.